This TCR beta chain was found in a study of glioma-infiltrating T cells after dendritic cell vaccination. Study context: Treatment, given 2003 to 2012, was autologous tumor lysate-pulsed dendritic cell vaccination.

The study, taken as a whole, reports: Only a small number of patients had complete blood and tumor samples.

With respect to this clone: Its specificity is not known.

V was clipped by 5 bases and J by 6 bases, with 11 bases between them. Germline V gives CDR1 MNHEY, CDR2 SMNVEV (reference sequence). The CDR3 has 13 amino acids. TCRdb's copy holds only in-frame clones and misses some; the assay was immunoSEQ multiplex PCR. The sample lists over 80,000 clones; 75% to 90% were seen once. Stated time point: after dendritic cell vaccination, including at tumor progression/relapse. This sequence joins TRBV27 and TRBJ1-3, with D unresolved. This clonotype was sampled from a human donor with glioblastoma. The specimen was blood, collected after dendritic cell vaccination. CDR3 sequence reads: CASSLGGLNTIYF. In DNA, the CDR3 is TGTGCCAGCAGTCTCGGAGGACTAAACACCATATATTTT.